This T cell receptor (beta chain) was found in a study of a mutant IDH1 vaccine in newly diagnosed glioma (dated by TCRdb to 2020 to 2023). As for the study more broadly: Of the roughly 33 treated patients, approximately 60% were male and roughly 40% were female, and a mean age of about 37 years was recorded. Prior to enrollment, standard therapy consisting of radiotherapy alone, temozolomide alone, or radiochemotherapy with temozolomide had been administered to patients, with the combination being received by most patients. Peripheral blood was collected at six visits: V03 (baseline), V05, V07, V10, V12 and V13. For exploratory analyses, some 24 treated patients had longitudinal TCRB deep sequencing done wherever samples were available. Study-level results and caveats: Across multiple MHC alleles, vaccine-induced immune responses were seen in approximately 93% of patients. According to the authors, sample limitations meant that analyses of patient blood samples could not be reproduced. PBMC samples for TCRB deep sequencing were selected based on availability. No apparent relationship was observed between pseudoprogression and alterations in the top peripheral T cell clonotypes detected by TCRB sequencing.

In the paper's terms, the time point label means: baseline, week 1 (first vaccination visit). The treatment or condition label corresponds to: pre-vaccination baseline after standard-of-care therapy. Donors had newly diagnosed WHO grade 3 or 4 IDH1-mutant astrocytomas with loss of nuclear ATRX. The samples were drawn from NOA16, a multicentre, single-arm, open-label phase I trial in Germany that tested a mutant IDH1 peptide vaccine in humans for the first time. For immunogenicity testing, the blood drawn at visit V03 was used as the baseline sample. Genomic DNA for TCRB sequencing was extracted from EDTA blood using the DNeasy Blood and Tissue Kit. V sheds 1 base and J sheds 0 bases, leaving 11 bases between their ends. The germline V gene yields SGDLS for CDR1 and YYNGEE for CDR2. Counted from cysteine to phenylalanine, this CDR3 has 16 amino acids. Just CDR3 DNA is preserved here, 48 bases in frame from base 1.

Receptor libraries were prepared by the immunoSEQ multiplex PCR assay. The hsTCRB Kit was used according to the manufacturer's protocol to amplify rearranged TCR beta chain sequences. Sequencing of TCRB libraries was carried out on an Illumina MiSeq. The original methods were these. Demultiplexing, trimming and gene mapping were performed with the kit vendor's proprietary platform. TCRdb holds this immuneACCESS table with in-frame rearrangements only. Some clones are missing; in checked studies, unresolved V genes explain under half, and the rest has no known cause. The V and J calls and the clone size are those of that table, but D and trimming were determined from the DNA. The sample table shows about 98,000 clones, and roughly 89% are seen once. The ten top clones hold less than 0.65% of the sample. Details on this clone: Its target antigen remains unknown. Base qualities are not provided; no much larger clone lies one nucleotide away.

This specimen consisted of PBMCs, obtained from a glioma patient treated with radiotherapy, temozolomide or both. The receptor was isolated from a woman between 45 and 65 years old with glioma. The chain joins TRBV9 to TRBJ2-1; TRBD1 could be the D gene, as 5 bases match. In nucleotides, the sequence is TGTGCCAGCAGCGTAAGGGCAGGGATCTCCTACAATGAGCAGTTCTTC. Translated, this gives CASSVRAGISYNEQFF.